The 30 T cell receptor delta chains below were found in one sample sequenced in a study of γδ T cells in repeated Plasmodium falciparum infection. TCRdb re-called the multiplex PCR reads through CATT. The sample records under 50,000 delta-chain clones, about 1.6% being singletons. Bulk repertoires came from Vgamma9/Vdelta2+ or Vdelta2-negative gammadelta T cells flow-sorted from PBMC. The sample comprised gamma-delta T cells from blood. The receptor source for this set is a pool of human donors (malaria-infected and uninfected, not separated).

This clone occurred a few times. A far larger clone differs by one base, so this is likely a read error. This CDR3 is also generated by other DNA sequences in the sample. This chain connects TRDV1 to TRDJ1; TRDD3 agrees at 10 bases. Here the J gene was assigned by germline matching of the DNA, as TCRdb has none. The CDR3 runs to 19 residues. The germline gives CDR1 TSWWSYY, CDR2 QGS. CDR3 amino acids: CALGSPGGYGPPYTDKLIF. CDR3 nucleotides: TGTGCCCTTGGGTCCCCAGGGGGATACGGTCCTCCGTACACCGATAAACTCATCTTT.

Comments on this clone: TCRdb shows a much larger clone's protein in place of this DNA's translation, and the two differ at residue 17, likely through a read error; the protein shown is translated from the DNA. This chain connects TRDV1 to TRDJ1; D is possibly TRDD2 (6 bases). Per the germline V gene, CDR1 is TSWWSYY and CDR2 is QGS. There are 20 residues in the CDR3. CDR3 sequence: CALGDRDLPRLLLLTDRLIF. DNA of the CDR3: TGTGCTCTTGGGGACCGTGACCTTCCCCGTCTACTTTTACTCACCGATAGACTCATCTTT.

To note about this clone: A far larger clone is one base from this, pointing to a likely read error. This sample also contains other DNA sequences that code for the same CDR3. The genes are TRDV1 and TRDJ1, with 8 bases lining up with TRDD3. The J gene, missing from TCRdb, was assigned here through DNA to germline matching. V dropped 3 bases and J dropped 3; count of bases not matched to a gene: 18. Looked up from germline, CDR1 is TSWWSYY and CDR2 is QGS. The CDR3 totals 19 residues. CDR3 amino acids: CALGDAHRTGGYEADKLIF. The CDR3 DNA reads as TGTGCTCTTGGGGATGCTCACCGTACCGGGGGATATGAGGCCGATAAACTCATCTTT.

A remark on this clone: A far larger clone lies a single base away; this is likely a read error. Other DNA sequences of this sample code for an identical CDR3. The chain recombines TRDV1 with TRDJ1, with 8 bases fitting TRDD3. Matching the DNA to germline supplied the J gene, which TCRdb does not give. The CDR3 runs 18 residues. Germline values: CDR1 TSWWSYY, CDR2 QGS. The CDR3 is CALGALPLLGVNTDKLIF. CDR3 in DNA: TGTGCTCTTGGGGCTCTTCCTTTACTGGGGGTCAACACTGATAAACTCATCTTT.

As for this clone: TCRdb's protein, taken from a much larger clone, differs from this DNA's translation at residue 18, likely owing to a read error; the protein displayed comes from the DNA. No J gene was named, though the V gene is TRDV1; the table gives TRDD3 as D, unverified against the DNA. The CDR3 extends over 19 amino acids. Germline V gene data show CDR1 as TSWWSYY and CDR2 as QGS. The CDR3 region has the DNA TGTGCTCTTGGGGACGCTATCCAAGCTGGGCCGATTCCGTACGATAAACTCACCTTT. Translated, it gives CALGDAIQAGPIPYDKLTF.

This clone was detected many times. The chain links TRDV1 to TRDJ3, with D perhaps TRDD2 or TRDD3 (8 bases each). CDR3 length: 25 amino acids. Germline V lookup: CDR1 TSWWSYY, CDR2 QGS. Trimming removed 5 bases from V and 0 bases from J, with 35 bases in between. DNA for the CDR3: TGTGCTCTTGGGACTACCCTGCTTCCTACTTCGGGGGATAGGATGAGCTCCTGGGACACCCGACAGATGTTTTTC. It is translated as CALGTTLLPTSGDRMSSWDTRQMFF.

Worth noting for this clone: TCRdb lists the protein of a much larger clone for this DNA, which differs at residue 5, so this is likely a read error; the protein given here is translated from the DNA itself. The V and J genes are TRDV1 and TRDJ1; tentatively, D is TRDD3 (9 bases). Because TCRdb records no J gene, it was assigned here through a match of the DNA to germline. CDR3 length: 22 amino acids. V was trimmed by 4 bases and J by 4 bases, leaving 37 bases between them. CDR1 and CDR2 from the germline V gene are TSWWSYY and QGS. In DNA form, the CDR3 reads TGTGCTCTTGGGGGATTTACGCGTCTTCCTACTTATTGGGGGATAACAGGCGATAAACTCATCTTT. Encoded protein: CALGGFTRLPTYWGITGDKLIF.

Points on this clone: The translation of this DNA and the TCRdb protein of a much larger clone differ at residue 11, probably owing to a read error; the protein shown here is translated from the DNA. The chain is built from TRDV1 and TRDJ1; weak D call: TRDD3 (5 bases). This CDR3 region has 17 residues. In germline, CDR1 is TSWWSYY, CDR2 QGS. Between the trimmed V and J ends, which lost 1 base and 2 bases, there was a span of 17 bases. CDR3: CALGERSPYWLTDKLIF. The CDR3 DNA reads as TGTGCTCTTGGGGAACGTTCCCCGTACTGGCTTACCGATAAACTCATCTTT.

This clone was observed many times. TCRdb's entry gives the protein of a much larger clone, which mismatches this DNA's translation at residue 7, likely from a read error; the protein reported here is translated from the DNA. The chain carries TRDV1 and TRDJ1, with TRDD3 matching over 8 bases. The J gene comes from matching the DNA to germline here; TCRdb lacks it. This CDR3 contains 21 residues. With 1 base clipped from V and 2 bases from J, the junction kept 21 bases outside the gene matches. Germline CDR1 and CDR2: TSWWSYY and QGS. The CDR3 nucleotides are TGTGCTCTTGGGGAACATACGGCGGCCTACTGGGGGGCCCGGTGGACCGATAAACTCATCTTT. Translated: CALGEHTAAYWGARWTDKLIF.

Turning to this clone: The protein given by TCRdb reflects a much larger clone and differs at residue 17 from this DNA's translation, likely from a read error; the protein shown is the DNA's translation. The V gene is listed as TRDV1; no J gene was called; no DNA check was done on the table's D call, TRDD3. This CDR3 comprises 19 residues. Germline CDR1 TSWWSYY, CDR2 QGS. The CDR3 sequence is CALGERGLPGGLATDKPIF. In nucleotides, the CDR3 is TGTGCTCTTGGGGAACGCGGCCTTCCCGGGGGACTCGCTACCGATAAACCCATCTTT.

Notes on this clone: It differs at one base from a far larger clone, so likely a read error. Other nucleotide sequences in the sample specify the same CDR3. The chain combines TRDV1 with TRDJ1; a weak D match, TRDD2 (5 bases). As TCRdb names no J gene, one was assigned here on the basis of a DNA match to germline. This CDR3 comprises 13 residues. In germline, CDR1 is TSWWSYY, CDR2 QGS. V lost 3 bases and J 5 bases, leaving 10 bases between the germline ends. This chain's CDR3 is CALGDSYLDKLIF. The CDR3 bases are TGTGCTCTTGGGGACTCCTATCTTGATAAACTCATCTTT.

Comment on this clone: The TCRdb protein, from a much larger clone, departs from this DNA's translation at residue 8, likely by read error; the protein shown derives from the DNA. CDR3 region: CALGGRLWDSYSDKLIF. The CDR3 nucleotides read TGTGCTCTTGGGGGGCGACTGTGGGATAGTTACTCCGATAAACTCATCTTT. The chain recombines TRDV1 with TRDJ1; a weak D match, TRDD3 (6 bases). Germline matching of the DNA provided the J gene here, since TCRdb leaves it blank. V lost 4 bases and J 3 bases, leaving 21 bases between the germline ends. In germline, CDR1 is TSWWSYY, CDR2 QGS. The CDR3 consists of 17 residues.

The chain employs TRDV2 and TRDJ3; 13 bases line up with TRDD3. As TCRdb names no J gene, one was assigned here on the basis of a DNA match to germline. In germline, CDR1 is GEAIGNYY, CDR2 EKD. Losses at the gene ends were 3 bases for V and 2 bases for J; bases not matched to a gene: 3. This CDR3 spans 18 amino acids. CDR3 coding DNA: TGTGCCTGTGACTCACTGGGGGATACGCCCTGGGACACCCGACAGATGTTTTTC. Protein: CACDSLGDTPWDTRQMFF.

In its sample, this clone is medium-sized (0.01 to 0.1%). The chain combines TRDV1 with TRDJ1; 10 bases match TRDD3. Per the germline V gene, CDR1 is TSWWSYY and CDR2 is QGS. Trimming at V came to 4 bases and at J to 0 bases, leaving 20 bases not matched to a gene. The CDR3 covers 21 residues. CDR3 nucleotides: TGTGCTCTTGGGGCCCTTGACCCTATTACTGGGGGATCCTTGTACACCGATAAACTCATCTTT. Translation: CALGALDPITGGSLYTDKLIF.

There are a few counts of this clone. The amino acid sequence in TCRdb belongs to a much larger clone and departs from this DNA's translation at residue 19, likely a sequencing read error; the sequence shown is translated from the DNA. This chain joins TRDV1 and TRDJ1; 13 nucleotides align to TRDD3. Trimming cost V 0 bases and J 13 bases; bases outside gene matches: 26. This CDR3 has 21 residues. Germline-derived CDR1 and CDR2 are TSWWSYY and QGS. Written as DNA, the CDR3 is TGTGCTCTTGGGGAACTATCCGACTGGGGGATACGTGTGGGTGTACAGAGGGAACCCATCTTT. Its translation is CALGELSDWGIRVGVQREPIF.

This clone was counted many times. CDR3 coding DNA: TGTGCTCTTGGGAGACGTTCCAAACAGGTGGGGACTTACACCGATAAACTCATCTTT. Its translation is CALGRRSKQVGTYTDKLIF. The rearrangement uses TRDV1 and TRDJ1, with D perhaps matching TRDD3 (5 bases). Germline V gene lookup returns CDR1 TSWWSYY and CDR2 QGS. This CDR3 comprises 19 residues. Trimming removed 5 bases at V and 0 bases at J, with 25 bases between.

This clone was seen ten or more times. This is likely an artifact of a read error, given a far larger clone one base away. Other DNA sequences within the sample encode an identical CDR3. The rearrangement links TRDV1 to TRDJ1, with D maybe TRDD3 (5 bases). This CDR3 region has 17 residues. Germline V gene sequence: CDR1 TSWWSYY, CDR2 QGS. Trimming left V 3 bases short and J 3 bases short, with 20 bases between. CDR3 amino acids: CALGDLTGGPAPDKLIF. The CDR3 DNA reads TGTGCTCTTGGGGACCTCACAGGGGGCCCTGCACCCGATAAACTCATCTTT.

In this sample, this clone turned up a few times. This likely traces to a read error, being one base from a far larger clone. The same CDR3 arises from other DNA sequences in this sample as well. The chain joins TRDV1 to TRDJ1; 8 bases line up with TRDD2. The CDR3 extends over 17 amino acids. Germline V gene lookup returns CDR1 TSWWSYY and CDR2 QGS. The CDR3 is CALGETSYLPQEGGLIF. Here the CDR3 DNA reads TGTGCTCTTGGGGAGACTTCCTACCTCCCGCAAGAAGGTGGACTCATCTTC.

In regard to this clone: The amino acid sequence in TCRdb belongs to a much larger clone and departs from this DNA's translation at residue 15, likely a sequencing read error; the sequence shown is translated from the DNA. The chain couples TRDV1 to TRDJ1, with unresolved D. Assignment of the J gene here rests on matching the DNA to germline, because TCRdb gives none. The length of the CDR3 is 20 residues. Germline CDR1 is TSWWSYY and CDR2 is QGS. Trimming removed 0 bases from V and 7 bases from J, with 30 bases in between. CDR3 sequence (DNA): TGTGCTCTTGGGGAACTCTCTACACTATACCCTTGTAGTACTAGGACTAAACTCATCTTT. Translated, it gives CALGELSTLYPCSTRTKLIF.

This clone was counted many times. The chain combines TRDV2 with TRDJ1; TRDD2 matches 9 bases. The J gene was not available in TCRdb and was assigned here by matching the DNA to germline segments. The CDR3 has 18 amino acids. The germline gives CDR1 GEAIGNYY, CDR2 EKD. The junction had 13 bases not matched to a gene; V was cut back by 3 bases and J by 0 bases. Here the CDR3 reads CACDGLPTSHSYTDKLIF. The CDR3 DNA sequence: TGTGCCTGTGACGGCCTTCCTACATCCCACTCGTACACCGATAAACTCATCTTT.

This clone was seen repeatedly, ten times or more. TCRdb assigns this DNA the protein of a much larger clone, which departs from its translation at residues 3 and 10; this likely reflects a read error, and the protein shown comes from translating the DNA. The V call is TRDV1, the J call TRDJ1, with 9 bases matching TRDD3. Germline assignment: CDR1 TSWWSYY and CDR2 QGS. The CDR3 is made up of 17 amino acids. The CDR3 region is CAPGVGAGGLSTDKLIF. The CDR3 coding sequence is TGTGCTCCTGGGGTCGGGGCTGGGGGATTGTCTACCGATAAACTCATCTTT.

To note about this clone: Only one base separates this from a far larger clonotype, so it likely reflects a read error. Other DNA sequences in this sample translate to the same CDR3. This sequence joins TRDV1 and TRDJ1; 8 positions agree with TRDD3. TCRdb offers no J gene call, so here the DNA was matched to germline to obtain one. This CDR3 contains 19 residues. V shed 5 bases, J shed 3 bases, and the junction held 20 bases outside the gene matches. From germline, CDR1 is TSWWSYY and CDR2 QGS. CDR3 sequence: CALGFPGSYLGDAADKLIF. Here the CDR3 DNA reads TGTGCTCTTGGGTTCCCCGGTAGTTACTTGGGGGATGCAGCCGATAAACTCATCTTT.

In regard to this clone: TCRdb lists the protein of a much larger clone for this DNA, which differs at residue 9, so this is likely a read error; the protein given here is translated from the DNA itself. The rearrangement joins TRDV1 to TRDJ1; D is undetermined. The CDR3 consists of 14 residues. Trimming stripped 0 bases from V and 3 bases from J, with 8 bases between. Germline V gene sequence: CDR1 TSWWSYY, CDR2 QGS. The CDR3 DNA sequence: TGTGCTCTTGGGGAACTCATCGGGCCCGATAAACTCATCTTT. Encoded protein: CALGELIGPDKLIF.

Notes on this clone: TCRdb records a much larger clone's protein for this DNA, with a difference at residue 3 that likely arises from a read error; the protein given is the translation of the DNA. The genes are TRDV1 and TRDJ1, with 7 bases that match TRDD3. There are 23 residues in the CDR3. Germline V gene data show CDR1 as TSWWSYY and CDR2 as QGS. This CDR3 reads CAPGEPGGGSRGLWGQSTDKLIF. The CDR3 DNA reads TGTGCTCCTGGGGAACCTGGAGGTGGTTCCCGAGGACTCTGGGGGCAATCCACCGATAAACTCATCTTT.

As regards this clone: The TCRdb protein, from a much larger clone, departs from this DNA's translation at residue 15, likely by read error; the protein shown derives from the DNA. V gene assignment gives TRDV1, but the J gene was left uncalled; TRDD3 is the table's D call and was not checked against the DNA. The CDR3 extends over 17 amino acids. Germline V gives CDR1 TSWWSYY, CDR2 QGS. The CDR3 sequence: CALGELMTLAYTDKPIF. DNA of the CDR3: TGTGCTCTTGGGGAACTCATGACCCTGGCGTACACCGATAAACCCATCTTT.

This clone turned up a few times. For this DNA, TCRdb reports the protein of a much larger clone, which diverges at residue 14, most likely from a read error; the protein presented here is translated directly from the DNA. No J gene was called, and the V gene is TRDV1; the table calls TRDD3, which could not be checked here. Germline CDR1 and CDR2: TSWWSYY and QGS. The CDR3 contains 16 residues. This CDR3 is CALGNKNREDTDKRIF. CDR3 sequence (DNA): TGTGCTCTTGGGAATAAAAACAGGGAAGACACCGATAAACGCATCTTT.

To note about this clone: The protein in TCRdb stems from a much larger clone and differs at residue 6 from this DNA's translation, likely a read error; here the protein is translated from the DNA. The chain employs TRDV1 and TRDJ2; D gene uncertain. The J gene, not given by TCRdb, was assigned here from a germline match of the nucleotide sequence. Germline V gene sequence: CDR1 TSWWSYY, CDR2 QGS. The length of the CDR3 is 22 residues. V was trimmed by 1 base and J by 6 bases, leaving 33 bases between them. CDR3 coding DNA: TGTGCTCTTGGGGAACCAGCTACCACTTTGCGATCGGAACGCCAAAGGGCAGCACAACTCTTCTTT. It codes for CALGEPATTLRSERQRAAQLFF.

Ten or more counts support this clone. V gene TRDV1 combines with J gene TRDJ1; a possible D gene is TRDD2 (5 bases). In germline, CDR1 is TSWWSYY, CDR2 QGS. The CDR3 runs to 15 residues. The V end was cut by 3 bases, the J end by 0 bases, with 11 bases between. Here the CDR3 DNA reads TGTGCTCTTGGGGAGTTCCCTACTAACACCGATAAACTCATCTTT. Protein: CALGEFPTNTDKLIF.

This clone has only a few counts. A far larger clone differs by one base, so this is likely a read error. Additional DNA sequences in this sample encode the identical CDR3. Here the V gene is TRDV1, but the J gene went uncalled; TRDD3 is taken as the D call from the table, unchecked against the DNA. CDR1 and CDR2 from the germline V gene are TSWWSYY and QGS. This CDR3 region has 20 residues. The CDR3 bases are TGTGCTCTTGGGGAACCACTTCGATGGTACTGGGGGATGCGGAACGATAAGCTCATCTTT. Translated: CALGEPLRWYWGMRNDKLIF.

This clone is classed as medium-sized (0.01 to 0.1%). This same CDR3 is encoded by further DNA sequences in the sample. The chain uses TRDV1 and TRDJ1, with 10 bases identical to TRDD3. The V and J ends lost 0 bases and 4 bases, in that order; junction bases with no gene match: 26. CDR3 length: 23 residues. Germline CDR1 is TSWWSYY and CDR2 is QGS. CDR3: CALGELEYWGIYKGPPGGDKLIF. The DNA of the CDR3 is TGTGCTCTTGGGGAACTTGAGTACTGGGGGATCTATAAGGGTCCTCCTGGCGGCGATAAACTCATCTTT.